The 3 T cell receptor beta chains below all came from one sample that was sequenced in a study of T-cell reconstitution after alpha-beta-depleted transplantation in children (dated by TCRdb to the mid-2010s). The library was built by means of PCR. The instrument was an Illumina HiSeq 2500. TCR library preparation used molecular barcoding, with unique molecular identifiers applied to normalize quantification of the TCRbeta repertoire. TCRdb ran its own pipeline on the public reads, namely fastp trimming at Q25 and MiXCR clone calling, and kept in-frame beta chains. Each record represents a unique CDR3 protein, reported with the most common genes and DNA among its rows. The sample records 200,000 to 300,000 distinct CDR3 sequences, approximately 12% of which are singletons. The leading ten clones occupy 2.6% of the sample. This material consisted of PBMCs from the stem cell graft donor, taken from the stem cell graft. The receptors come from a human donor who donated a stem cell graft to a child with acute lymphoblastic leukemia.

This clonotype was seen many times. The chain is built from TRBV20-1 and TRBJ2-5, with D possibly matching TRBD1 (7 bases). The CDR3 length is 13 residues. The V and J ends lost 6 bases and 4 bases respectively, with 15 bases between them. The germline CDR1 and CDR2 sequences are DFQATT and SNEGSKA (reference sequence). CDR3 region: CSASRQGGETQYF. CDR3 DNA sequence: TGCAGTGCGAGTAGACAGGGAGGAGAGACCCAGTACTTC.

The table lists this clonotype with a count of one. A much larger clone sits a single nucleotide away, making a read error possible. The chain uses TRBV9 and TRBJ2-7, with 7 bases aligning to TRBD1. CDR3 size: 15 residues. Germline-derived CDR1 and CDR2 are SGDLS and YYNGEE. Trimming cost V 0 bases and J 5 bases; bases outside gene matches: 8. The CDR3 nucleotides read TGTGCCAGCAGCGTAGTAGGGACAGACTTCAACGAGCAGTACTTC. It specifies CASSVVGTDFNEQYF.

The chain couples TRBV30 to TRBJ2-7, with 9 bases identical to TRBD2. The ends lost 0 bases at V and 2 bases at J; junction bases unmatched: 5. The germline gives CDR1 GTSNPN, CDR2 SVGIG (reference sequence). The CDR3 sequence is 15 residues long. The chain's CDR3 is CAWSVGLAGPYEQYF. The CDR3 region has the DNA TGTGCCTGGAGTGTAGGTCTAGCGGGGCCCTACGAGCAGTACTTC.